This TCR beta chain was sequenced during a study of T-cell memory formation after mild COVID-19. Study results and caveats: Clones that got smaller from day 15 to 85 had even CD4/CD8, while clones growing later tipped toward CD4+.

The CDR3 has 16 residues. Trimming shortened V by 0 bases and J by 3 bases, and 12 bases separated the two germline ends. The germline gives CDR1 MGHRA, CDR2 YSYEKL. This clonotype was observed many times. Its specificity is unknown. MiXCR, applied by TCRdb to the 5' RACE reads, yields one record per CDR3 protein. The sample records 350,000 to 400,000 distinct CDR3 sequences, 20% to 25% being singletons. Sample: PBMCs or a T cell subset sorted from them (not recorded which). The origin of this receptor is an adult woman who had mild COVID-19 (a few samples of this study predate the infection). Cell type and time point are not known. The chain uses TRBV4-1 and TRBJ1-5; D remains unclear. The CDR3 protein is CASSQEGGTFNQPQHF. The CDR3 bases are TGCGCCAGCAGCCAAGAAGGAGGCACGTTCAATCAGCCCCAGCATTTT.